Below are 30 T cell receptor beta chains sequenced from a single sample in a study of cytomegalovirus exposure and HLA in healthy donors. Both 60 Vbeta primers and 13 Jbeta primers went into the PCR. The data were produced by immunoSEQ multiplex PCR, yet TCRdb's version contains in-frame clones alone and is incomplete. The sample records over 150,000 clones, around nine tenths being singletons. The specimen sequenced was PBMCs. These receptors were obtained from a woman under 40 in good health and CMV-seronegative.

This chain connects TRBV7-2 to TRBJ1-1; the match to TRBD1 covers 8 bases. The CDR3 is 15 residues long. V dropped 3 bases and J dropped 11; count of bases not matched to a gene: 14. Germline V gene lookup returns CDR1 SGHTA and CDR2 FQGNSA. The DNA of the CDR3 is TGTGCCAGCAGCTTTTTCGCGACAGGGGTGTTGAAGGCTTTCTTT. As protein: CASSFFATGVLKAFF.

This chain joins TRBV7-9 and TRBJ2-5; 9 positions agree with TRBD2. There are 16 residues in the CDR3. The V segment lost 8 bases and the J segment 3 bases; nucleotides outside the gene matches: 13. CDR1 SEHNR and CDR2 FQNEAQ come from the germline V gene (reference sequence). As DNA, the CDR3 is TGTGCCAGCGGGCGCTTGACTAGCGGTATTAAAGAGACCCAGTACTTC. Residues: CASGRLTSGIKETQYF.

The CDR3 region is CASSVAGGPLETQYF. The CDR3 region has the DNA TGTGCCAGCAGCGTAGCGGGGGGCCCTCTGGAGACCCAGTACTTC. The gene calls are TRBV9 and TRBJ2-5; tentative D call: TRBD2 (7 bases). Trimming took off 0 bases at V and 5 bases at J, with 14 bases between the two ends. Germline-derived CDR1 and CDR2 are SGDLS and YYNGEE. The CDR3 has 15 amino acids. Together with reference TRBV9 and TRBJ2-5, the CDR3 gives the full variable domain: DSGVTQTPKHLITATGQRVTLRCSPRSGDLSVYWYQQSLDQGLQFLIQYYNGEERAKGNILERFSAQQFPDLHSELNLSSLELGDSALYFCASSVAGGPLETQYFGPGTRLLVL.

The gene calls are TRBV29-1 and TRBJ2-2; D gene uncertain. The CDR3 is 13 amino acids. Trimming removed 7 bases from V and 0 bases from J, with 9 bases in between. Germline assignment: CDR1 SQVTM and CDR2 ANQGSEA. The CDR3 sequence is CSAQLSNTGELFF. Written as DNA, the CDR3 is TGCAGCGCACAGCTATCGAACACCGGGGAGCTGTTTTTT.

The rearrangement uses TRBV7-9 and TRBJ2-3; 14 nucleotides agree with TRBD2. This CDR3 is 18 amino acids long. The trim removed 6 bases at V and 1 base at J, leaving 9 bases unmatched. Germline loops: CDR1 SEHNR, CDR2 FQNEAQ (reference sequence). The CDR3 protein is CASSRGTSGSLGTDTQYF. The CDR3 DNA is TGTGCCAGCAGTCGCGGGACTAGCGGGAGTCTAGGCACAGATACGCAGTATTTT.

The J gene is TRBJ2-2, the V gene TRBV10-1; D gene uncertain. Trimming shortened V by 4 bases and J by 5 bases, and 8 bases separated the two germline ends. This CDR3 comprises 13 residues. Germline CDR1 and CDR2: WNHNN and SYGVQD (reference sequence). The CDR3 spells CASSVLRTGELFF. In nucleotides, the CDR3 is TGCGCCAGCAGTGTTTTGAGGACCGGGGAGCTGTTTTTT.

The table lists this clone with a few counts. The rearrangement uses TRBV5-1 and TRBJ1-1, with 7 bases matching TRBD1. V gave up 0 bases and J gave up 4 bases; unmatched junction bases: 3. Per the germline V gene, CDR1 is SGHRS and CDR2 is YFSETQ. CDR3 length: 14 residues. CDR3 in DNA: TGCGCCAGCAGCTTGGGACAGGGAGTCACTGAAGCTTTCTTT. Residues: CASSLGQGVTEAFF.

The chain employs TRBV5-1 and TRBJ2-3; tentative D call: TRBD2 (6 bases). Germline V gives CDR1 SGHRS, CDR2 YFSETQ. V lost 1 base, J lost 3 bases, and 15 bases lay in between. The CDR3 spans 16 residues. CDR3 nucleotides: TGCGCCAGCAGCTTGATCTCGGGGGTTGGTACAGATACGCAGTATTTT. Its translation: CASSLISGVGTDTQYF.

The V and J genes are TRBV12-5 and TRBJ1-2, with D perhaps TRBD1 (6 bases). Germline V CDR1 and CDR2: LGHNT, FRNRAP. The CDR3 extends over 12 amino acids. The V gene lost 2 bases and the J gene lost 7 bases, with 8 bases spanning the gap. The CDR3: CASGLTGLGYTF. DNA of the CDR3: TGTGCTAGTGGTTTGACAGGGCTTGGCTACACCTTC.

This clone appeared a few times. The CDR3 sequence: CASSVGGSTVGGYTF. For the CDR3, the DNA is TGTGCCAGCAGCGTAGGAGGGAGCACGGTCGGGGGCTACACCTTC. V is TRBV9 and J is TRBJ1-2, with D hard to call. Germline values: CDR1 SGDLS, CDR2 YYNGEE. The ends were cut back, 0 bases at V and 8 bases at J, with 17 bases in the middle. The CDR3 extends over 15 amino acids.

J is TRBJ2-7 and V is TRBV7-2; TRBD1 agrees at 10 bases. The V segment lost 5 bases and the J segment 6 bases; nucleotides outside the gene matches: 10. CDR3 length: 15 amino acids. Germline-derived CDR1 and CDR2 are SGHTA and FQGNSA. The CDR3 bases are TGTGCCAGCAGCAGAGGGACAGGGGTGCAAGGCGAGCAGTACTTC. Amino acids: CASSRGTGVQGEQYF.

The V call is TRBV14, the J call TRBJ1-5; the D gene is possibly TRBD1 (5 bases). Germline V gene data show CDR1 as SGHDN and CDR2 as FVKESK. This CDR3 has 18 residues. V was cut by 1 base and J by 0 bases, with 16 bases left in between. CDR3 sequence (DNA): TGTGCCAGCAGCCAAGGGGCGTCTTCCGGGGGTAGCAATCAGCCCCAGCATTTT. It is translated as CASSQGASSGGSNQPQHF. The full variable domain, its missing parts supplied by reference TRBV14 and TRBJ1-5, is EAGVTQFPSHSVIEKGQTVTLRCDPISGHDNLYWYRRVMGKEIKFLLHFVKESKQDESGMPNNRFLAERTGGTYSTLKVQPAELEDSGVYFCASSQGASSGGSNQPQHFGDGTRLSIL.

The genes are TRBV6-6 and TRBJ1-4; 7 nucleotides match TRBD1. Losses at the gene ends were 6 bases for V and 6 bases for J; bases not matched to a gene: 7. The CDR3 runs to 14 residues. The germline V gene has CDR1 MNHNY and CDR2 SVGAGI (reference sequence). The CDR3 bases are TGTGCCAGCAGCCCGACAGGGCTCCATGAAAAACTGTTTTTT. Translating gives CASSPTGLHEKLFF.

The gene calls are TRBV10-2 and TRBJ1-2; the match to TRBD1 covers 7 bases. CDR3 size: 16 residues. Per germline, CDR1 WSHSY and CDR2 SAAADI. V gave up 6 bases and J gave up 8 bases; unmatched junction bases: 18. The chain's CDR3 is CASRSTRDSYFAGYTF. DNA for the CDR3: TGCGCCAGCAGAAGTACCCGGGACAGTTATTTCGCCGGCTACACCTTC.

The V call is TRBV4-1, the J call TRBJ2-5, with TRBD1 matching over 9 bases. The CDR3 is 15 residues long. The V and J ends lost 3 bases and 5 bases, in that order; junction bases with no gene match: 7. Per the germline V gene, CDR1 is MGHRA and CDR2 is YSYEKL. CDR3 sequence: CASSHGQGPRETQYF. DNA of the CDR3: TGCGCCAGCAGCCATGGACAGGGGCCAAGGGAGACCCAGTACTTC.

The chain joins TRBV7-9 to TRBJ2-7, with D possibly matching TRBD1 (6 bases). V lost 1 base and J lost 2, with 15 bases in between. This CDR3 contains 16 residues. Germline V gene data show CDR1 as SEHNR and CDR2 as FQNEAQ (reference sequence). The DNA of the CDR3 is TGTGCCAGCAGCTTAGATACAGGGTTAGGGACCTACGAGCAGTACTTC. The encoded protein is CASSLDTGLGTYEQYF.

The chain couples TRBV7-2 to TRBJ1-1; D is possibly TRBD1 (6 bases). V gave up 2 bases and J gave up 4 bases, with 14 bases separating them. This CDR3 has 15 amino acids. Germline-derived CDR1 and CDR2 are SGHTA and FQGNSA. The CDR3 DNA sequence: TGTGCCAGCAGCTTAACGGGACATTCGAGCACTGAAGCTTTCTTT. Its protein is CASSLTGHSSTEAFF.

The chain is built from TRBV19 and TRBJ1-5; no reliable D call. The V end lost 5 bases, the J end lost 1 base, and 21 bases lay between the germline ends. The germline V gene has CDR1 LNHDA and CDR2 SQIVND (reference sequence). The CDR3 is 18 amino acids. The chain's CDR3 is CASSSPVGVSGSNQPQHF. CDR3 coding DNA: TGTGCCAGTAGTTCACCGGTGGGCGTCTCTGGGAGCAATCAGCCCCAGCATTTT.

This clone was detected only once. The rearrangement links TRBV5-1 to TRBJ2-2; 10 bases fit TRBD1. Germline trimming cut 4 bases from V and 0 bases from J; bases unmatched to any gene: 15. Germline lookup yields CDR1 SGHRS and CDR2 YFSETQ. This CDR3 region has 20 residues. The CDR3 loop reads CASSPLGRQGALANTGELFF. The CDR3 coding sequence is TGCGCCAGCAGCCCCCTTGGGAGACAGGGGGCTTTGGCGAACACCGGGGAGCTGTTTTTT.

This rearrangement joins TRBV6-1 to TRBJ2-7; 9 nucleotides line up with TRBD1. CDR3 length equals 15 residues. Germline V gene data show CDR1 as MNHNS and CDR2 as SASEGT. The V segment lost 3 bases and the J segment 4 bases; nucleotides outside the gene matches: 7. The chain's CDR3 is CASSDWGQGGYEQYF. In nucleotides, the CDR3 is TGTGCCAGCAGTGATTGGGGACAGGGTGGGTACGAGCAGTACTTC.

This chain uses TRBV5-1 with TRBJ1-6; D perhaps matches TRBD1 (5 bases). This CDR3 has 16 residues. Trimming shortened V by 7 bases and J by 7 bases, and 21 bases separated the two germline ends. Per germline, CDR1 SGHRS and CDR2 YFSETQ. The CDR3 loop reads CASRTGASGENSPLHF. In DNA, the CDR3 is TGCGCCAGCCGAACAGGTGCATCGGGCGAAAATTCACCCCTCCACTTT.

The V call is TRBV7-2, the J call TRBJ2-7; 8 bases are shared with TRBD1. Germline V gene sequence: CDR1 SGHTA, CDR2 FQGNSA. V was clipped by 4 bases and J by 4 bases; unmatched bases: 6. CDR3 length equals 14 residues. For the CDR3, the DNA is TGTGCCAGCAGCTCCGGACAGGGAGGATACGAGCAGTACTTC. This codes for CASSSGQGGYEQYF.

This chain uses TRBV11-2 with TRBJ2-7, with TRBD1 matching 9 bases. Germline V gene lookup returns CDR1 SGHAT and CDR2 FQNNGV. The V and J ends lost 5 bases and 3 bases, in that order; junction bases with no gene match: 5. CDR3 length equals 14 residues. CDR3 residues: CASSPGQGNYEQYF. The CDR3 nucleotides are TGTGCCAGCAGCCCGGGACAGGGCAACTACGAGCAGTACTTC.

For the CDR3, the DNA is TGTGCCAGCAGCGTAGGTCTTAAGCGAGGGGAGGATAATGAGCAGTTCTTC. It translates to CASSVGLKRGEDNEQFF. This chain connects TRBV9 to TRBJ2-1; maybe TRBD2 (6 bases). CDR1 and CDR2 from the germline V gene are SGDLS and YYNGEE. This CDR3 region has 17 residues. V lost 0 bases to trimming and J lost 7 bases, with 20 bases between them.

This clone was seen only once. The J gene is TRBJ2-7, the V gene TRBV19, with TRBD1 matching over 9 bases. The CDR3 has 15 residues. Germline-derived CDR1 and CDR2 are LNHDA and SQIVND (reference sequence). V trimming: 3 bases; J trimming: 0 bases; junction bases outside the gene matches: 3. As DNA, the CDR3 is TGTGCCAGTAGTATGGGGACAGGGAGCTCCTACGAGCAGTACTTC. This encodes CASSMGTGSSYEQYF.

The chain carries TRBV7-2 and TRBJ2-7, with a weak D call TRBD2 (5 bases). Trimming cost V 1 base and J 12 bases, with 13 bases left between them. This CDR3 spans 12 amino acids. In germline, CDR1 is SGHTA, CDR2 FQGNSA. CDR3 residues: CASSLVRDLVYF. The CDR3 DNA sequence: TGTGCCAGCAGCTTAGTGAGGGATTTGGTGTACTTC.

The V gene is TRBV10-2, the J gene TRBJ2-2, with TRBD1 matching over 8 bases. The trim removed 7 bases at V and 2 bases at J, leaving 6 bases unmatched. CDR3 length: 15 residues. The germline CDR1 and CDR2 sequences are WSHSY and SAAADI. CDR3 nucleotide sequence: TGCGCCAGCACCGGTTCAGGGGGCAACACCGGGGAGCTGTTTTTT. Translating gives CASTGSGGNTGELFF.

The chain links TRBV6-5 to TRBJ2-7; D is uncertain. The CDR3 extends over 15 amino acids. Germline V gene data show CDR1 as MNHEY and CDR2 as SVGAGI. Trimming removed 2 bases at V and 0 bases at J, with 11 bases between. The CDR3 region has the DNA TGTGCCAGCAGTTACCTAGGAGTTGGCTCCTACGAGCAGTACTTC. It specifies CASSYLGVGSYEQYF.

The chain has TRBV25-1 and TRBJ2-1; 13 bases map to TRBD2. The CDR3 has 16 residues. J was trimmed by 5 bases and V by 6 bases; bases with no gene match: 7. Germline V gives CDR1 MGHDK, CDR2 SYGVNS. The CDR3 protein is CASSLLAGGPNNEQFF. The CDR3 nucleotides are TGTGCCAGCAGCCTACTAGCGGGGGGGCCCAACAATGAGCAGTTCTTC.

CDR3 in amino acids: CASSSAAASEKLFF. For the CDR3, the DNA is TGTGCCAGCAGTTCCGCGGCTGCTAGTGAAAAACTGTTTTTT. The chain joins TRBV27 to TRBJ1-4; no clear D. This CDR3 has 14 amino acids. The V end was cut by 4 bases, the J end by 7 bases, with 13 bases between. Germline V gene data show CDR1 as MNHEY and CDR2 as SMNVEV (reference sequence).